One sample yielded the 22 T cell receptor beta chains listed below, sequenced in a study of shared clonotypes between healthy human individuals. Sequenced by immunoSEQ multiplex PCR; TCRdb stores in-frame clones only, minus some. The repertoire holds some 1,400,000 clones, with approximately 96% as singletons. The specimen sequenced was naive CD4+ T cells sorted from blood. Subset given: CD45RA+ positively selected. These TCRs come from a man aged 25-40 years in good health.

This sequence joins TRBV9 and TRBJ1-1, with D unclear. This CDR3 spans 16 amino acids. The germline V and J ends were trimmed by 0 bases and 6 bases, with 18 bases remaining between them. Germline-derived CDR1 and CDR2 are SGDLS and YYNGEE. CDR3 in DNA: TGTGCCAGCAGCGTAGCGGTGACCTTGGGTGACGCTGAAGCTTTCTTT. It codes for CASSVAVTLGDAEAFF.

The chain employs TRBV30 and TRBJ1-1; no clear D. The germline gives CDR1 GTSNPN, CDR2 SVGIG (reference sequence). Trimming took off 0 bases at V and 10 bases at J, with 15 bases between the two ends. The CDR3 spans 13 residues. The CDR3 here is CAWSVTGFLGAFF. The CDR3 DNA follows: TGTGCCTGGAGTGTAACGGGGTTCCTTGGAGCTTTCTTT.

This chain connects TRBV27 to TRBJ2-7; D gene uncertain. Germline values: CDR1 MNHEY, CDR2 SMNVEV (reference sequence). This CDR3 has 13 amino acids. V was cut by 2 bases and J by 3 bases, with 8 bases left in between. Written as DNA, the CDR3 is TGTGCCAGCAGTTTAAGACCAAACTACGAGCAGTACTTC. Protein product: CASSLRPNYEQYF.

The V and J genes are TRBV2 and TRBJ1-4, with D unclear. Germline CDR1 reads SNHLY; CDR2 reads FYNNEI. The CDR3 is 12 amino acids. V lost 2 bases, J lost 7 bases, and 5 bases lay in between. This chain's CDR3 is CASSELFEKLFF. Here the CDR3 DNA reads TGTGCCAGCAGTGAACTCTTTGAAAAACTGTTTTTT.

The CDR3 reads CASSLSPANEKLFF. Written as DNA, the CDR3 is TGTGCCAGCAGCTTGTCTCCCGCTAATGAAAAACTGTTTTTT. The chain has TRBV5-4 and TRBJ1-4, with unresolved D. Germline CDR1 reads SGHNT; CDR2 reads YYREEE (reference sequence). This CDR3 is built from 14 residues. The V and J ends lost 1 base and 3 bases respectively, with 7 bases between them.

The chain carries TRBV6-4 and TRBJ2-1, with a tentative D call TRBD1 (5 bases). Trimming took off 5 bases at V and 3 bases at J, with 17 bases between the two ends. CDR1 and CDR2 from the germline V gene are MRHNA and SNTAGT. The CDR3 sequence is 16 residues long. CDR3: CASSRQPTSVYNEQFF. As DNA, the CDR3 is TGTGCCAGCAGTAGACAGCCCACCTCCGTCTACAATGAGCAGTTCTTC.

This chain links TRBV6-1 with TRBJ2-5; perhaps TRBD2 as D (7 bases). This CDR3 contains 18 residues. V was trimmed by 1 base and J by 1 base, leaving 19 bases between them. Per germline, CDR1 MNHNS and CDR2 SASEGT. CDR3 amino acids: CASSEGRGAGRIQETQYF. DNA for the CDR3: TGTGCCAGCAGTGAAGGTCGGGGGGCGGGAAGAATCCAAGAGACCCAGTACTTC.

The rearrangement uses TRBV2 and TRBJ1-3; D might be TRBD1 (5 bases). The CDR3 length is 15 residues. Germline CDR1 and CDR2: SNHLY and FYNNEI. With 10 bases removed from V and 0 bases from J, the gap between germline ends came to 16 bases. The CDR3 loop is CATSYGANSGNTIYF. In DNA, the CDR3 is TGTGCCACCTCGTATGGGGCAAACTCTGGAAACACCATATATTTT.

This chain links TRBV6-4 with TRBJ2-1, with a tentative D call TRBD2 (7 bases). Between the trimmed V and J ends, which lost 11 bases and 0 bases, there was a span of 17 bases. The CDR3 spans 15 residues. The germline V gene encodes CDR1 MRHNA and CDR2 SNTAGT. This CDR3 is CAASAGANSYNEQFF. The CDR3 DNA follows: TGTGCCGCCAGCGCGGGGGCCAACTCCTACAATGAGCAGTTCTTC.

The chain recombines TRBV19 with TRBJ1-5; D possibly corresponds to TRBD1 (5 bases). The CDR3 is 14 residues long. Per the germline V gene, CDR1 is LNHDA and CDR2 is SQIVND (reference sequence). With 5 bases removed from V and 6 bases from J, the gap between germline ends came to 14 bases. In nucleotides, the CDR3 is TGTGCCAGTAGTGTCAGGGTTGGGAGTCAGCCCCAGCATTTT. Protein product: CASSVRVGSQPQHF.

CDR3 nucleotide sequence: TGTGCCAGCAGTTTGTTCGGAGAGACCCAGTACTTC. Its protein product is CASSLFGETQYF. The chain couples TRBV9 to TRBJ2-5; D is unresolved. From germline, CDR1 is SGDLS and CDR2 YYNGEE. The CDR3 extends over 12 amino acids. The V gene lost 5 bases and the J gene lost 4 bases, with 9 bases spanning the gap.

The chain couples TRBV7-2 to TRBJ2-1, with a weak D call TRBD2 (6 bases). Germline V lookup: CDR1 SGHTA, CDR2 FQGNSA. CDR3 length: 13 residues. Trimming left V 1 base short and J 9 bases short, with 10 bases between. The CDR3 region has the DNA TGTGCCAGCAGCTTAGGGCGGGAAGGTGAGCAGTTCTTC. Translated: CASSLGREGEQFF. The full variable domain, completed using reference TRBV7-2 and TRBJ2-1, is GAGVSQSPSNKVTEKGKDVELRCDPISGHTALYWYRQSLGQGLEFLIYFQGNSAPDKSGLPSDRFSAERTGGSVSTLTIQRTQQEDSAVYLCASSLGREGEQFFGPGTRLTVL.

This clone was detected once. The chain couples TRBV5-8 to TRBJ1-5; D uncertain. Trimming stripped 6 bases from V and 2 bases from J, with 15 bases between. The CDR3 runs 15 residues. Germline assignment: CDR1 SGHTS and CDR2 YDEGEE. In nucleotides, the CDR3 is TGTGCCAGCACGAGACACTCAGGAGGCAATCAGCCCCAGCATTTT. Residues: CASTRHSGGNQPQHF.

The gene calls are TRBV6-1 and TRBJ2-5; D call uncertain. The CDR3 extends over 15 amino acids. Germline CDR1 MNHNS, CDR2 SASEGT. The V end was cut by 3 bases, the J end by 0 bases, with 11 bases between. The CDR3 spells CASSDWGINQETQYF. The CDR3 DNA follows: TGTGCCAGCAGTGACTGGGGAATTAACCAAGAGACCCAGTACTTC.

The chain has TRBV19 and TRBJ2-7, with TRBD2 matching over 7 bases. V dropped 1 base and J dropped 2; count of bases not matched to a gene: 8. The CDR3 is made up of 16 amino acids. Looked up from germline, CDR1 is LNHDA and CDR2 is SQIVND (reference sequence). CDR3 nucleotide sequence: TGTGCCAGTAGTATAGTCCCTAGCGGAGCAGCCTACGAGCAGTACTTC. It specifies CASSIVPSGAAYEQYF.

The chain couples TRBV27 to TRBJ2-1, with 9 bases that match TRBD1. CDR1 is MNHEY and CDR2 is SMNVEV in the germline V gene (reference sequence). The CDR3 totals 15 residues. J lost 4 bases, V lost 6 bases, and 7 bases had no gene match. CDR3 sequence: CASSSGTGKYNEQFF. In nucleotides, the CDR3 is TGTGCCAGCAGCTCCGGGACAGGGAAGTACAATGAGCAGTTCTTC.

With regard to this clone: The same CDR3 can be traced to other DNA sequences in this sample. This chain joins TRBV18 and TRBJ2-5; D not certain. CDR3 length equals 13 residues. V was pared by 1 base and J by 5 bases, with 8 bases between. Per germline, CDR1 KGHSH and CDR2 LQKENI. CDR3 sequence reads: CASSPLGVETQYF. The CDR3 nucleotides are TGTGCCAGCTCACCACTTGGTGTGGAGACCCAGTACTTC.

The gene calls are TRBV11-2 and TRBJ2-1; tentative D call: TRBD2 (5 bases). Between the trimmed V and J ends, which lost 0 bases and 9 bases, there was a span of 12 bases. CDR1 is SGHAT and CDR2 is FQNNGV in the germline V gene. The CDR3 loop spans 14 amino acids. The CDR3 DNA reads TGTGCCAGCAGCTTAGATTTCGGACTCGGTGAGCAGTTCTTC. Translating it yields CASSLDFGLGEQFF.

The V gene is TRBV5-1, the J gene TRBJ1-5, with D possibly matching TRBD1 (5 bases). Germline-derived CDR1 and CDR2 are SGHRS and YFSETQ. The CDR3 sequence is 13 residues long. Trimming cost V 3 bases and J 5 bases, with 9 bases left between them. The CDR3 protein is CASSSRGDQPQHF. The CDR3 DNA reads TGCGCCAGCAGCTCTAGAGGGGATCAGCCCCAGCATTTT.

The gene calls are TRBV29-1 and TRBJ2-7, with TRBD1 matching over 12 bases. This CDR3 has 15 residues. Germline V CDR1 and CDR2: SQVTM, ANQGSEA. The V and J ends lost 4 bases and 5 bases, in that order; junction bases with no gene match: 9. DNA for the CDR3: TGCAGCGTTGGGGACAGGGGGCTCATAGGAAACGAGCAGTACTTC. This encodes CSVGDRGLIGNEQYF.

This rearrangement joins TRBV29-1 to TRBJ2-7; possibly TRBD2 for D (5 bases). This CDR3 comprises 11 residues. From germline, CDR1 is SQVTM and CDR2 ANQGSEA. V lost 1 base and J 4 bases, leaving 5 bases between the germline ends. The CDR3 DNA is TGCAGCGTTGAAGCGGGATACGAGCAGTACTTC. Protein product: CSVEAGYEQYF.

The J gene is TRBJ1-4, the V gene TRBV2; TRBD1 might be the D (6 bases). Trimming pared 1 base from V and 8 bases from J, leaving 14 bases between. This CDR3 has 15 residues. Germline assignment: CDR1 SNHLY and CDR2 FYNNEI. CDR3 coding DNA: TGTGCCAGCAGTGAAGGAACAGGGTCAGGCGAAAAACTGTTTTTT. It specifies CASSEGTGSGEKLFF. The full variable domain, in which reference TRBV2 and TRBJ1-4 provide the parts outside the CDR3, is EPEVTQTPSHQVTQMGQEVILRCVPISNHLYFYWYRQILGQKVEFLVSFYNNEISEKSEIFDDQFSVERPDGSNFTLKIRSTKLEDSAMYFCASSEGTGSGEKLFFGSGTQLSVL.